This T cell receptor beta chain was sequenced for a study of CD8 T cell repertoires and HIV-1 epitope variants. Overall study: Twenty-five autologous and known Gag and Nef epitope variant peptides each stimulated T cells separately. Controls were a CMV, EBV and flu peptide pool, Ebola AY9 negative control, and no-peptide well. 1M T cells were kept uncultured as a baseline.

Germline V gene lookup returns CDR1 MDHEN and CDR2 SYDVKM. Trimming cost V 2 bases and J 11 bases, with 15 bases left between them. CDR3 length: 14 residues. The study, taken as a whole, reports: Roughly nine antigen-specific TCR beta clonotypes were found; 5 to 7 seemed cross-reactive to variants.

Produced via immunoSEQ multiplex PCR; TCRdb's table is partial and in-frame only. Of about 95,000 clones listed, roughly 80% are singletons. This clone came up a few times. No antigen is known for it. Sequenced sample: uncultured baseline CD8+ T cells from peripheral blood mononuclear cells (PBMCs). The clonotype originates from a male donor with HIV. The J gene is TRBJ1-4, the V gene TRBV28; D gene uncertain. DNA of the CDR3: TGTGCCAGCAGTTTAATCCACGAGGTTGGTAAACTGTTTTTT. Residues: CASSLIHEVGKLFF.